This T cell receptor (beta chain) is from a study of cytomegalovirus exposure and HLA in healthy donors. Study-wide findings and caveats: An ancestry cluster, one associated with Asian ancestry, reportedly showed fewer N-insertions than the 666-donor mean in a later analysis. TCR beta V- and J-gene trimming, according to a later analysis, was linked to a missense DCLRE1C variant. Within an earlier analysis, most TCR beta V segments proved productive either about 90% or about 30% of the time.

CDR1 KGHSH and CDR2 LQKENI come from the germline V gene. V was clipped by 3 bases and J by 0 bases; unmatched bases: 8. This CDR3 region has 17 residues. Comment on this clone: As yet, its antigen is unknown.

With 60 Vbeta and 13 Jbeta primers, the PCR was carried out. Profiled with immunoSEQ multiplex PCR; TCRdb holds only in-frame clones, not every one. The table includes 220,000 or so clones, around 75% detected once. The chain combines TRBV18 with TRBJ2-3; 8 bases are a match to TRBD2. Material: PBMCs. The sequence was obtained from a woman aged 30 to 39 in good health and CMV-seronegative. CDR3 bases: TGTGCCAGCTCACCGAGGAGCGGGGGACCTAGCACAGATACGCAGTATTTT. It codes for CASSPRSGGPSTDTQYF.